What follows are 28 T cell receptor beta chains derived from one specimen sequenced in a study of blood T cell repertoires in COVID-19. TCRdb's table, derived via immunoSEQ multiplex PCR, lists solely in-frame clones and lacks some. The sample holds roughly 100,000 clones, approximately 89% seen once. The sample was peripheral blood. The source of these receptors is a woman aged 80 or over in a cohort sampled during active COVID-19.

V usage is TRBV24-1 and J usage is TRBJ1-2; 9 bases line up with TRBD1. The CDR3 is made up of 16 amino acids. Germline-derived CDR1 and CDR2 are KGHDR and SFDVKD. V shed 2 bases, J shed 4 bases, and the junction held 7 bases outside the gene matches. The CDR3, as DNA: TGTGCCACCAGTGATTCCGGGACAGGGTCGAGCTATGGCTACACCTTC. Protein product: CATSDSGTGSSYGYTF.

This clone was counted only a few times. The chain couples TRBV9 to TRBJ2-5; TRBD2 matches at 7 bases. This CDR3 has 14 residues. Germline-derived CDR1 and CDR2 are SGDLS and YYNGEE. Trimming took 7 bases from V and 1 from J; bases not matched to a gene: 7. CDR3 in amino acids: CASGSPSGQETQYF. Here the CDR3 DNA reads TGTGCCAGCGGCTCCCCTAGCGGCCAAGAGACCCAGTACTTC.

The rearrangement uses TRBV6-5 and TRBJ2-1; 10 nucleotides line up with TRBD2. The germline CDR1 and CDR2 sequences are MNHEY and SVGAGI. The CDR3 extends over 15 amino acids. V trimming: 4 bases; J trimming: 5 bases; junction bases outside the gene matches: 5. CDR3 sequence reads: CASSLAGGLNNEQFF. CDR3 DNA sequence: TGTGCCAGCAGTTTAGCGGGGGGATTGAACAATGAGCAGTTCTTC.

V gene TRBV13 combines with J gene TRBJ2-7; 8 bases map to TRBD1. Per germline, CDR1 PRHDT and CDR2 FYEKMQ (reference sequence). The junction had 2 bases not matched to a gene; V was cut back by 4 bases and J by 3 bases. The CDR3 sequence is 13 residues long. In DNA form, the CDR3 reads TGTGCCAGCAGCTCCGGACAGGGCTACGAGCAGTACTTC. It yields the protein CASSSGQGYEQYF.

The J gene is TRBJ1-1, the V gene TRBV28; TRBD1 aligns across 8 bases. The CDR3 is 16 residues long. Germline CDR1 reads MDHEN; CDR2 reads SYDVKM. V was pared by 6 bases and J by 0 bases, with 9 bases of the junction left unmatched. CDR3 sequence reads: CASSEQGAIVNTEAFF. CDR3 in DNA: TGTGCCAGCAGCGAGCAGGGGGCAATCGTGAACACTGAAGCTTTCTTT.

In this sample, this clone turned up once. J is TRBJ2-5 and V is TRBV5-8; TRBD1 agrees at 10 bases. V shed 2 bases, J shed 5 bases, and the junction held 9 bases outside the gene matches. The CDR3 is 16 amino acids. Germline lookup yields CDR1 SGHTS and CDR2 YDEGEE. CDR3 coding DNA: TGTGCCAGCAGCTTTGCCGGGACAGGGGCTTGGGAGACCCAGTACTTC. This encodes CASSFAGTGAWETQYF. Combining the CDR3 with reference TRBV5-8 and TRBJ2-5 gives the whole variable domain EAGVTQSPTHLIKTRGQQATLRCSPISGHTSVYWYQQALGLGLQFLLWYDEGEERNRGNFPPRFSGRQFPNYSSELNVNALELEDSALYLCASSFAGTGAWETQYFGPGTRLLVL.

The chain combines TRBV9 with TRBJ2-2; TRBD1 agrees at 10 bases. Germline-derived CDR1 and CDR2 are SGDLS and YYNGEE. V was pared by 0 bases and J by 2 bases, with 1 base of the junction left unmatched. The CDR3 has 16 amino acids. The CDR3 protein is CASSVGTGGNTGELFF. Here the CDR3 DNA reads TGTGCCAGCAGCGTAGGGACAGGGGGTAACACCGGGGAGCTGTTTTTT.

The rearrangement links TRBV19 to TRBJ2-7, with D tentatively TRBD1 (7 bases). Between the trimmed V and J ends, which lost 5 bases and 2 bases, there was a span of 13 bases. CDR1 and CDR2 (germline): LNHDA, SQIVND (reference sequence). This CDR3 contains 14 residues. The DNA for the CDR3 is TGTGCCAGTAGTCGCGGGACAGTAGCCTACGAGCAGTACTTC. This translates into CASSRGTVAYEQYF.

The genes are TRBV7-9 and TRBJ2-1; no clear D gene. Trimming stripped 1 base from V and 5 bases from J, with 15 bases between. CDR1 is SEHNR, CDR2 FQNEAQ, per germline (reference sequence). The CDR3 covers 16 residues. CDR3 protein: CASSLDERKLNNEQFF. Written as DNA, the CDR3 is TGTGCCAGCAGCTTAGACGAGAGAAAACTCAACAATGAGCAGTTCTTC.

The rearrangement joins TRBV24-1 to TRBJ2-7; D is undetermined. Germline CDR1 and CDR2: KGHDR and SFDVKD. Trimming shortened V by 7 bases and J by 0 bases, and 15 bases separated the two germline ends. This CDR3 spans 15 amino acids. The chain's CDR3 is CATRVWQASSYEQYF. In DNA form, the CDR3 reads TGTGCCACCAGGGTGTGGCAGGCCAGCTCCTACGAGCAGTACTTC.

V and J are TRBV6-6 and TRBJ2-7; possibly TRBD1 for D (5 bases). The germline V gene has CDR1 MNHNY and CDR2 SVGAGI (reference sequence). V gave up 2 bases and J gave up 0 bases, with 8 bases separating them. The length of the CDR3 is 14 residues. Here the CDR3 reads CASSYARVSYEQYF. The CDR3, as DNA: TGTGCCAGCAGTTACGCCAGGGTCTCCTACGAGCAGTACTTC.

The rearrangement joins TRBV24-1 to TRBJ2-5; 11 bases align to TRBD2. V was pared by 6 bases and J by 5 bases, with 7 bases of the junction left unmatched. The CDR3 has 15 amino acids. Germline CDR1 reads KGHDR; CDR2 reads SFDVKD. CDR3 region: CATSLTTSGTETQYF. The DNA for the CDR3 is TGTGCCACCAGTTTAACGACTAGCGGGACTGAGACCCAGTACTTC.

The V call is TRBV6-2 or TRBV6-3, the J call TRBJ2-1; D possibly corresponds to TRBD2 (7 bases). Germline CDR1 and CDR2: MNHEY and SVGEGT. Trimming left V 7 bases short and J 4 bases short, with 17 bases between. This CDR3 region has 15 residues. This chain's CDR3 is CASNPVGGRYNEQFF. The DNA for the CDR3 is TGTGCCAGCAACCCGGTGGGGGGGCGGTACAATGAGCAGTTCTTC.

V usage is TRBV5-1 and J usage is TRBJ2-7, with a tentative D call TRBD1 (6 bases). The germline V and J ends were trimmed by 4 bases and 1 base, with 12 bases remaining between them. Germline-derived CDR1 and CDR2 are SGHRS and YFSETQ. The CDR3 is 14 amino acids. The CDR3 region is CASSVKQGSYEQYF. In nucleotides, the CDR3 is TGCGCCAGCAGCGTAAAACAGGGTTCCTACGAGCAGTACTTC.

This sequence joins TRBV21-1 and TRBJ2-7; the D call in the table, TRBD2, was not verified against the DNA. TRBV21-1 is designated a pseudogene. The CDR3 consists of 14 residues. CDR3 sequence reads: CASGVRREINEQYF. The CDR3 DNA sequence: TGTGCCAGCGGTGTTCGGCGGGAGATTAACGAGCAGTACTTC.

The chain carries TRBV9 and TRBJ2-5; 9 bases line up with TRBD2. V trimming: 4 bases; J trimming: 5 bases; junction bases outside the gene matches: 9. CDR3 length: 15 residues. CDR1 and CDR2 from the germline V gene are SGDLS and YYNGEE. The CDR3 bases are TGTGCCAGCAGCCCGAGCGGGGGGACCACGGAGACCCAGTACTTC. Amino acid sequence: CASSPSGGTTETQYF. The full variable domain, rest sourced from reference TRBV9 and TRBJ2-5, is DSGVTQTPKHLITATGQRVTLRCSPRSGDLSVYWYQQSLDQGLQFLIQYYNGEERAKGNILERFSAQQFPDLHSELNLSSLELGDSALYFCASSPSGGTTETQYFGPGTRLLVL.

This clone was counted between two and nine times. The chain's CDR3 is CASSPNDGQGGPEAFF. The CDR3, as DNA: TGTGCCAGCTCACCTAACGATGGACAGGGAGGCCCTGAAGCTTTCTTT. The J gene is TRBJ1-1, the V gene TRBV18; 8 nucleotides agree with TRBD1. CDR1 and CDR2 from the germline V gene are KGHSH and LQKENI. After removal of 3 bases from V and 6 bases from J, the junction contained 12 bases not matched to a gene. This CDR3 has 16 residues.

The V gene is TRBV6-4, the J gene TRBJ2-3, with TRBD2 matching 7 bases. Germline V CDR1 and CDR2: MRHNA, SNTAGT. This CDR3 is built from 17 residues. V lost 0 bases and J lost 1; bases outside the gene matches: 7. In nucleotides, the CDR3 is TGTGCCAGCAGTGACTCGACTAGCCCTGTGGGCACAGATACGCAGTATTTT. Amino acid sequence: CASSDSTSPVGTDTQYF.

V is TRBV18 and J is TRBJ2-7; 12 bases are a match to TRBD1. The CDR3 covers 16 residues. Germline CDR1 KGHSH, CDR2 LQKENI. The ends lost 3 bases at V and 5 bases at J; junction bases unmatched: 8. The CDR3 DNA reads TGTGCCAGCTCACCGGTAACGGGACAGGGGGCGAACGAGCAGTACTTC. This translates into CASSPVTGQGANEQYF. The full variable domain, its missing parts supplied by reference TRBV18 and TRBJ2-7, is NAGVMQNPRHLVRRRGQEARLRCSPMKGHSHVYWYRQLPEEGLKFMVYLQKENIIDESGMPKERFSAEFPKEGPSILRIQQVVRGDSAAYFCASSPVTGQGANEQYFGPGTRLTVT.

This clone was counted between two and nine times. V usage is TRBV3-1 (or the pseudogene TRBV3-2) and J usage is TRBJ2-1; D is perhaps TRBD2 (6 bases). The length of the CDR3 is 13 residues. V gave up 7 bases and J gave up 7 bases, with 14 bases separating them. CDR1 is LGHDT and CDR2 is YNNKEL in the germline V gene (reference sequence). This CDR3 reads CASKDGRINEQFF. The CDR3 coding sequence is TGTGCCAGCAAGGATGGGAGGATTAATGAGCAGTTCTTC.

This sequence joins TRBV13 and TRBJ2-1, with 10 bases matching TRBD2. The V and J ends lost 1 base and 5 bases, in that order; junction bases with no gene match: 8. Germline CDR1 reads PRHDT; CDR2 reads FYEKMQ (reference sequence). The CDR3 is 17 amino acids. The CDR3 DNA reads TGTGCCAGCAGCTTAGAGCCCGGAACTAGCGGGAACAATGAGCAGTTCTTC. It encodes CASSLEPGTSGNNEQFF. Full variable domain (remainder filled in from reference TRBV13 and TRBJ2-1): AAGVIQSPRHLIKEKRETATLKCYPIPRHDTVYWYQQGPGQDPQFLISFYEKMQSDKGSIPDRFSAQQFSDYHSELNMSSLELGDSALYFCASSLEPGTSGNNEQFFGPGTRLTVL.

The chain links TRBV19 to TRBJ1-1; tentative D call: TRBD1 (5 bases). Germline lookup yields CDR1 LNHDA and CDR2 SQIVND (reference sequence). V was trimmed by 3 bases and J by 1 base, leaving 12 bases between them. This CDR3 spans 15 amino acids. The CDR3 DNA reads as TGTGCCAGTAGTATGTATGGGGCGACGAACACTGAAGCTTTCTTT. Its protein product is CASSMYGATNTEAFF.

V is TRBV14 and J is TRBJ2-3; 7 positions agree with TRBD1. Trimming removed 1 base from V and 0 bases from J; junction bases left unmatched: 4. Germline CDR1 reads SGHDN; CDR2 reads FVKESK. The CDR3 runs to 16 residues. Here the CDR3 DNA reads TGTGCCAGCAGCCAAGGAGGGGGCTATAGCACAGATACGCAGTATTTT. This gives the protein CASSQGGGYSTDTQYF. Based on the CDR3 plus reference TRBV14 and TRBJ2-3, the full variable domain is EAGVTQFPSHSVIEKGQTVTLRCDPISGHDNLYWYRRVMGKEIKFLLHFVKESKQDESGMPNNRFLAERTGGTYSTLKVQPAELEDSGVYFCASSQGGGYSTDTQYFGPGTRLTVL.

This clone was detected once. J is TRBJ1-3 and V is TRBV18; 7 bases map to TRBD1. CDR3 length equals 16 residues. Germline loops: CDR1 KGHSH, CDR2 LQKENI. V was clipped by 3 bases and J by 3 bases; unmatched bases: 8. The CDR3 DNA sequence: TGTGCCAGCTCACCTTTGACAGGGCCCTTTGGAAACACCATATATTTT. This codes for CASSPLTGPFGNTIYF.

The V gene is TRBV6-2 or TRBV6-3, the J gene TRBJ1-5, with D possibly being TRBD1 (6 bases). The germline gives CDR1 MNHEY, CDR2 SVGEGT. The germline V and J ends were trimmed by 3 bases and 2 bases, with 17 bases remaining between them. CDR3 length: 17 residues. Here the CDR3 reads CASSYSSWGRGNQPQHF. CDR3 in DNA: TGTGCCAGCAGTTATTCCAGCTGGGGGCGAGGCAATCAGCCCCAGCATTTT.

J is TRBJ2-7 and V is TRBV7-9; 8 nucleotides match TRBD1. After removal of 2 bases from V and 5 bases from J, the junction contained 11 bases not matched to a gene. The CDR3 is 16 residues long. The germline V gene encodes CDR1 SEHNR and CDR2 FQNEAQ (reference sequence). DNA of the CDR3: TGTGCCAGCAGCTTATGGACCGGGACAGGTATCAACGAGCAGTACTTC. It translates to CASSLWTGTGINEQYF.

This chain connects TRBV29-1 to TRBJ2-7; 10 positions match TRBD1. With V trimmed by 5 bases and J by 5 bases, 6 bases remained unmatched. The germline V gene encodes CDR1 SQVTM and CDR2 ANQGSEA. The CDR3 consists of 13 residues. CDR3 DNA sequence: TGCAGCGTTTGCCGGGACAGGGGCCACGAGCAGTACTTC. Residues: CSVCRDRGHEQYF.

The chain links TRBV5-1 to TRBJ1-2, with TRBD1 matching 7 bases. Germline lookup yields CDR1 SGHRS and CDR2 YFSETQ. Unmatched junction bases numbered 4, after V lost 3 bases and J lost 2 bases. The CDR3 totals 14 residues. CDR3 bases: TGCGCCAGCAGCTCCCTGACAGGGAACTATGGCTACACCTTC. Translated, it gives CASSSLTGNYGYTF.